These T cell receptor beta chains were read from a single sample in a study of identical twins. TCRdb fed the 5' RACE reads into MiXCR, producing one record per CDR3 protein. Of around 490,000 distinct CDR3 sequences listed, 15% are singletons. This sample was shared with a second study, whose subject was yellow fever vaccine responses in identical twins.

Input material: CD4+ T cells sorted from blood. These receptors originate from a young woman in good health. Each CDR3 is given with its conserved first and last residue. Fields, in order: V gene, J gene, clone size, D gene, CDR3 protein, CDR3 DNA. A D gene is named only where the DNA matches it firmly. Part of the rows lack a size; the others show once, few, many or a class for expanded clones.

TRBV12-3/TRBV12-4,TRBJ1-5,-,-,CASRLRGLRDQPQHF,TGTGCCAGCAGACTAAGGGGACTACGGGACCAGCCCCAGCATTTT
TRBV28,TRBJ1-1,-,-,CASTWGASEAFF,TGTGCCAGCACTTGGGGGGCCTCTGAAGCTTTCTTT
TRBV12-3/TRBV12-4,TRBJ1-1,-,-,CASSLWGPEAFF,TGTGCCAGCAGTTTGTGGGGCCCTGAAGCTTTCTTT
TRBV20-1,TRBJ1-6,few,-,CSARVGTANSPLHF,TGCAGTGCTAGAGTGGGGACCGCGAATTCACCCCTCCACTTT
TRBV7-3,TRBJ1-6,few,-,CASSSWAAVNSPLHF,TGTGCCAGCAGCTCCTGGGCGGCTGTGAATTCACCCCTCCACTTT
TRBV5-1,TRBJ1-5,many,TRBD1,CASSQGQGARQPQHF,TGCGCCAGCAGCCAGGGACAGGGGGCTAGGCAGCCCCAGCATTTT
TRBV24-1,TRBJ2-1,few,-,CATSRRDRDYNEQFF,TGTGCCACCAGCCGCCGCGACAGAGATTACAATGAGCAGTTCTTC
TRBV28,TRBJ2-1,-,-,CASVGWDEQFF,TGTGCCAGCGTGGGCTGGGATGAGCAGTTCTTC
TRBV6-1,TRBJ2-3,-,TRBD2,CASRTGTSGNWATDTQYF,TGTGCCAGCAGAACCGGGACTAGCGGGAACTGGGCCACAGATACGCAGTATTTT
TRBV9,TRBJ2-1,few,TRBD2,CASSERGGANEQFF,TGTGCCAGCAGCGAGCGCGGGGGGGCGAATGAGCAGTTCTTC
TRBV12-3/TRBV12-4,TRBJ2-3,few,-,CASRPLASTDTQYF,TGTGCCAGCAGACCTCTAGCGAGCACAGATACGCAGTATTTT
TRBV7-6,TRBJ2-5,few,TRBD2,CASSAGLRKETQYF,TGTGCCAGCAGCGCGGGACTAAGGAAAGAGACCCAGTACTTC
TRBV12-3/TRBV12-4,TRBJ2-1,-,-,CASSSFATGGGQFF,TGTGCCAGCAGTTCCTTTGCGACCGGCGGAGGGCAGTTCTTC
TRBV5-1,TRBJ2-1,many,TRBD2,CASSLGLAEPNYNEQFF,TGCGCCAGCAGCTTGGGACTAGCGGAACCAAACTACAATGAGCAGTTCTTC
TRBV18,TRBJ2-7,few,TRBD1,CASSDRGLPYF,TGTGCCAGCTCAGACAGGGGTCTCCCGTACTTC
TRBV4-1,TRBJ2-7,-,TRBD1,CASSQLPGTGAYEQYF,TGCGCCAGCAGCCAACTGCCCGGGACAGGGGCCTACGAGCAGTACTTC
TRBV5-5,TRBJ2-7,-,TRBD1,CASSWGQDVYEQYF,TGTGCCAGCAGCTGGGGACAGGACGTCTACGAGCAGTACTTC
TRBV20-1,TRBJ1-2,few,-,CSARLARVYGYTF,TGCAGTGCTAGACTCGCCCGGGTCTATGGCTACACCTTC
TRBV12-5,TRBJ2-1,many,TRBD2,CASGQGTSGGAGEQFF,TGTGCTAGTGGCCAAGGGACTAGCGGGGGGGCGGGAGAGCAGTTCTTC
TRBV21-1,TRBJ2-1,-,-,CASSKAPAGDIYNEQFF,TGTGCCAGCAGCAAAGCGCCGGCAGGGGATATCTACAATGAGCAGTTCTTC
TRBV3-1,TRBJ2-5,-,TRBD2,CASSPTSGGAQETQYF,TGTGCCAGCAGCCCGACTAGCGGGGGTGCGCAAGAGACCCAGTACTTC
TRBV10-3,TRBJ2-6,-,-,CAISEVVEGANVLTF,TGTGCCATCAGTGAGGTGGTAGAAGGGGCCAACGTCCTGACTTTC
TRBV2,TRBJ2-1,-,-,CASSEAGLLNHEQFF,TGTGCCAGCAGTGAAGCGGGACTTTTAAATCATGAGCAGTTCTTC
TRBV7-9,TRBJ2-7,-,TRBD2,CASSLEASGTAWEYF,TGTGCCAGCAGCTTAGAGGCTAGCGGAACAGCTTGGGAGTACTTC
TRBV14,TRBJ2-1,few,-,CASSPVSHEQFF,TGTGCCAGCAGCCCCGTAAGTCATGAGCAGTTCTTC
TRBV28,TRBJ2-7,-,-,CASTGATYEQYF,TGTGCCAGCACGGGCGCTACCTACGAGCAGTACTTC
TRBV6-1,TRBJ2-2,-,-,CASSEGQGPPAGELFF,TGTGCCAGCAGTGAAGGGCAGGGGCCCCCAGCCGGGGAGCTGTTTTTT
TRBV7-7,TRBJ2-2,-,-,CASTTQTGNTGELFF,TGTGCCAGCACCACGCAGACAGGGAACACCGGGGAGCTGTTTTTT
TRBV25-1,TRBJ1-5,-,-,CASSDAGPPNQPQHF,TGTGCCAGCAGTGATGCAGGGCCCCCCAATCAGCCCCAGCATTTT